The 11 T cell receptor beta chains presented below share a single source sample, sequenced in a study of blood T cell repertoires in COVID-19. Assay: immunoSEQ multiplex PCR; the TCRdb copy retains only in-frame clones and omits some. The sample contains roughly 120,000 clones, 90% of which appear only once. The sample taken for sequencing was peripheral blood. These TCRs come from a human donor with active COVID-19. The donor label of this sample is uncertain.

CDR3 nucleotides: TGTGCCAGCAGTGAAAGGGGGAGCGGGGGCTCCTACAATGAGCAGTTCTTC. Translating gives CASSERGSGGSYNEQFF. The chain uses TRBV2 and TRBJ2-1, with 8 bases matching TRBD2. This CDR3 is built from 17 residues. Germline V gene sequence: CDR1 SNHLY, CDR2 FYNNEI. Trimming cost V 2 bases and J 0 bases; bases outside gene matches: 6.

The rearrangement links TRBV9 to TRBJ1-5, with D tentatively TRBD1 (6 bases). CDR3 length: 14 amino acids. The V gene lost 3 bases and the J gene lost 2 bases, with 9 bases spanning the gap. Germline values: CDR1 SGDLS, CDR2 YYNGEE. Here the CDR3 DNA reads TGTGCCAGCAGCGAAGGGGGTGGCAATCAGCCCCAGCATTTT. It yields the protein CASSEGGGNQPQHF.

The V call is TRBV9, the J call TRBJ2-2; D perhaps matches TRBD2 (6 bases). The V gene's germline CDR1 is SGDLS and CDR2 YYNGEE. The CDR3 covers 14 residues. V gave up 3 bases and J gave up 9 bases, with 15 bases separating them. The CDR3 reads CASSEGTWVRELFF. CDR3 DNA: TGTGCCAGCAGCGAGGGGACTTGGGTCCGGGAGCTGTTTTTT.

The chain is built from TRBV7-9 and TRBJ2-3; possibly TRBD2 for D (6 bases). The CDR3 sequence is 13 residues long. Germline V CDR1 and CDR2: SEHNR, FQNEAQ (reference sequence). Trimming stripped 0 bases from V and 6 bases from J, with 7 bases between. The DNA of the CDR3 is TGTGCCAGCAGCTTAGCGGAGGGGGATACGCAGTATTTT. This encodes CASSLAEGDTQYF.

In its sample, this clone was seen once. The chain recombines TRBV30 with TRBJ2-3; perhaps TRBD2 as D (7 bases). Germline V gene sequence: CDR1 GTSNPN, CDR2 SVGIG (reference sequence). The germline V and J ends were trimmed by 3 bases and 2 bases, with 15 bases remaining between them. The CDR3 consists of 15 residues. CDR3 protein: CAWRGGQTDTDTQYF. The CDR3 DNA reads TGTGCCTGGAGGGGGGGGCAGACAGACACAGATACGCAGTATTTT.

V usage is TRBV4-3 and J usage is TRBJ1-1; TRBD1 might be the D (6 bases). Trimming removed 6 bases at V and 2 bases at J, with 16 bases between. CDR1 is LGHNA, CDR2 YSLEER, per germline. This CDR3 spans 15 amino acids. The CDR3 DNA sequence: TGCGCCAGCAGTAGGGACATCTTAAGTAACACTGAAGCTTTCTTT. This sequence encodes CASSRDILSNTEAFF.

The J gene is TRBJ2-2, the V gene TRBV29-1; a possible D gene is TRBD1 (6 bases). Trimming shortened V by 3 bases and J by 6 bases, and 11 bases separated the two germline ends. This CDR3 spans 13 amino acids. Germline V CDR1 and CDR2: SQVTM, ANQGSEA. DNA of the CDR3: TGCAGCGTTGATTCCAGGGGAGCCGGGGAGCTGTTTTTT. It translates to CSVDSRGAGELFF.

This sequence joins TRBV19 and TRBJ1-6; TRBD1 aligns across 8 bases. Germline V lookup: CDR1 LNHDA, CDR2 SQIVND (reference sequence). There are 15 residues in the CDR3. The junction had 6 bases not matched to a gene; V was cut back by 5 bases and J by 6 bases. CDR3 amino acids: CASSSRTGINSPLHF. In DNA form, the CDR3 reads TGTGCCAGTAGTTCGCGGACAGGGATTAATTCACCCCTCCACTTT.

The CDR3 loop reads CASSFSAGELFF. The CDR3 nucleotides read TGTGCCAGCAGCTTTTCTGCCGGGGAGCTGTTTTTT. The chain combines TRBV11-3 with TRBJ2-2; no firm D call. This CDR3 has 12 amino acids. Germline V CDR1 and CDR2: SGHNT, YENEEA. Trimming took 3 bases from V and 6 from J, leaving 5 bases between them.

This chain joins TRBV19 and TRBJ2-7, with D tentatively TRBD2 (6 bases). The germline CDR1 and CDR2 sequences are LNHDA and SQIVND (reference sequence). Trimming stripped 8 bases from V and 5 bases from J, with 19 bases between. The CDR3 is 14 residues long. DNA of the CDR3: TGTGCCAGTCGCACGACGGGGGTTGGGAACGAGCAGTACTTC. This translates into CASRTTGVGNEQYF.

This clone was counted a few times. CDR3 in DNA: TGTGCCAGCAGTACTACAGGGGCCGGCGAGCAGTACTTC. Its translation: CASSTTGAGEQYF. The chain joins TRBV2 to TRBJ2-7, with 7 bases identical to TRBD1. This CDR3 contains 13 residues. The junction had 7 bases not matched to a gene; V was cut back by 5 bases and J by 6 bases. Germline V CDR1 and CDR2: SNHLY, FYNNEI.